The clone carrying this TCR beta chain was recorded at least ten times. Its antigen is unknown. This sample stems from a study of T cell repertoires in cytomegalovirus infection. At the level of the study: Public TCR beta signatures were indicative of both CMV infection and a matching HLA type. Study observations and caveats: Summed frequency of public TCR beta families distinguished CMV carriers with the relevant HLA. Clonotypes of TCR beta that were HLA-C-restricted and CMV-specific dominated the ex vivo response.

TCRdb re-called the reads with MiXCR, one entry per CDR3 protein. The table records 350,000 to 500,000 distinct CDR3 sequences, roughly 30% of them present only once. The CDR3 is 12 amino acids. Germline V CDR1 and CDR2: SGHTA, FQGNSA. Trimming took 5 bases from V and 7 from J, leaving 6 bases between them. The sequence was obtained from a human donor in good health (CMV status not recorded). Some clones in this sample may be carry-over from other donors' samples. The sequenced material came from PBMCs. V gene TRBV7-2 combines with J gene TRBJ1-6; D gene ambiguous. CDR3 amino acids: CASSTPNSPLHF. The CDR3 bases are TGTGCCAGCAGCACACCGAATTCACCCCTCCACTTT.